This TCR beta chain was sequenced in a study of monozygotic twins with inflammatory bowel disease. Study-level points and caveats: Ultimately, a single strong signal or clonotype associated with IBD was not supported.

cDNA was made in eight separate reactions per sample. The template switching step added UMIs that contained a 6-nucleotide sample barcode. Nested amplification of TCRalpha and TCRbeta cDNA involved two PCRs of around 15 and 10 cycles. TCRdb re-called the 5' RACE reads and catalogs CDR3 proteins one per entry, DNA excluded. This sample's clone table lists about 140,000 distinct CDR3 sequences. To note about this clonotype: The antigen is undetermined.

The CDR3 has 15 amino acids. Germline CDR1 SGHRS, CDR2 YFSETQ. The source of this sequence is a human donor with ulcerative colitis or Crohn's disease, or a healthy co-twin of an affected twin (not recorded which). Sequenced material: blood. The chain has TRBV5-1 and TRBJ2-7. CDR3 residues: CASSYLEKGAYEQYF.